The following is a T cell receptor beta chain sequence with its context. Its antigen has not been determined. It has no much larger one-base neighbor in the sample; base qualities were not kept. Library creation used the immunoSEQ multiplex PCR assay. A mixture of 60 forward primers for TCR Vbeta segments and 13 reverse primers for TCR Jbeta segments was used in the multiplex PCR. The CDR3 region of rearranged TCR beta genes was amplified from genomic DNA by a multiplex PCR assay. The amplified TCR beta libraries were sequenced on the Illumina HiSeq System as 87-base-pair reads. Per the source publication's procedure: Across the 700 or so repertoires, a later analysis counted 75 million to 90 million unique TCR beta chains, approximately 10 million of which were shared by at least two donors. Raw reads were error-corrected and collapsed into unique sequences by a nearest-neighbor algorithm in which closely related sequences were merged to remove PCR and sequencing errors. CDR3 sequences were aligned to IMGT reference sequences to assign V, D and J gene segments. For a sequence to be retained, a match of at least six nucleotides was required to both a V gene segment and a J gene segment. Rearrangements were classified as productive when the CDR3 lacked stop codons and remained in frame with V and J, and all other rearrangements were classified as non-productive. CDR3 was defined by IMGT convention, running from the second conserved V-encoded cysteine to the conserved J-encoded phenylalanine. In an earlier analysis of around 570 of the donors, sequences lacking an unambiguous match to a single V gene segment were excluded. In an earlier analysis of several hundred of the donors, a V segment was called functional when productive rearrangements were above 56.7%, and segregating when the standard deviation between donors exceeded 5%. A statistical classification framework was built to diagnose cytomegalovirus status from the catalog of TCR beta chain sequences. In a later analysis, V and J genes were assigned by comparing TCR nucleotide sequences against IMGT/GENE-DB human TR gene sequences. The TCRdist pipeline was used in a later analysis to assign CDR3 sequences and most-parsimonious VDJ recombination scenarios. In a later analysis, each TCR beta chain was defined by its CDR3 amino acid sequence together with its V-gene family, and reads lacking a unique V-gene family were excluded. In a later analysis, approximately 590 highly shared, low-generation-probability nucleotide sequences were removed to address suspected cross-contamination and a sequencing artifact. For each public chain, a later analysis derived a clonal expansion index from normalized ranks of inferred template counts within each repertoire. In a later analysis, generation probabilities were computed using a VDJ recombination model fitted to out-of-frame rearrangements, and the results were checked against IGoR. In a later analysis, hypergeometric tests were used to score TCR-TCR, TCR-HLA and TCR-CMV co-occurrence, with a repertoire-size bias correction applied to TCR pairs. To estimate false discovery rates, a later analysis permuted the HLA or CMV assignments 20 times. In a later analysis, co-occurring TCRs were grouped with DBSCAN, and TCRdist sequence similarity was added when clustering was performed within HLA-allele-positive subsets. For co-occurrence clustering, repertoires with fewer than 30,000 or more than 120,000 public chains were excluded, along with roughly 5 repertoires with anomalous nucleotide sharing. In TCRdb, the immuneACCESS table is reduced to in-frame sequences with V and J assigned. These tables do not hold every clone; where another copy was compared, an unresolved V gene accounts for under half, and the others remain unexplained. V, J and clone size derive from that table, while D and trimming were established from the DNA sequence. This sample has 200,000 or so clones in its table, and 70% to 85% of those were observed once. Of the sample, approximately 0.098% falls within the top ten clones.

The sample comes from a study of cytomegalovirus exposure and HLA in healthy donors (dated by TCRdb to about 2017). Study-level background: An earlier analysis of about 530 of the donors reported 276 Gb of sequence data and 100 million to 120 million unique TCR beta sequences obtained from 150 million to 200 million T cells. Around 320 gigabases of sequencing data and approximately 80 million unique TCR sequences were included in an early release covering roughly 600 HLA-typed donors. Among the roughly 390 genotyped donors, about 85% belonged to the genetic ancestry cluster associated with self-reported Caucasian donors. The study aimed to test whether cataloging public T cell receptors could reveal signatures of past pathogen exposure. The study used immunosequencing to profile the T cell repertoires of several hundred subjects and linked those repertoires to cytomegalovirus serostatus. A separate validation cohort of about 110 different subjects was used in addition to the roughly 720-subject first cohort. To predict cytomegalovirus infection status, the study brought together high-throughput TCR immunosequencing, statistical association of individual TCRs with disease status, and machine learning. In a later analysis, previously published TCR beta repertoires from more than 500 donors were re-analyzed and high-resolution HLA genotyping was added so that TCR occurrence patterns could be studied. The later analysis used no new phenotypic data to find candidate immune exposures, relying instead on TCR beta sequences and their occurrence across donors. To decide whether each TCR beta V gene segment behaved as functional or pseudogenic, an earlier analysis of several hundred of the donors relied on high-throughput TCR beta sequencing. Donor age, sex, ethnicity and CMV serostatus were compiled alongside the repertoire data. In a later genetic analysis, genome-wide SNP genotypes for about 55% of the roughly 700 donors were used, and that subset was treated as a discovery cohort. Every discovery cohort repertoire had been produced on one sequencing platform. HLA typing included class I and class II loci at four-digit resolution. The number of donors typed differed by locus, with 629-630 for A, B, C, DRB1 and DQB1, around 560 for DQA1, nearly 610 for DPA1, and roughly 450 for DPB1. Four or five DR-DQ haplotypes were treated as single units for association and clustering because of strong linkage in the cohort. Across 300 to 400 genotyped donors of the cohort, an average of roughly 250,000 unique TCR beta nucleotide sequences per donor were sequenced, and around 20% of those sequences were non-productive. The paper's findings and limits, for the study overall: According to a later analysis, TCR association rates differed among HLA loci, with DRB1 alleles showing the most associated TCRs and HLA-C alleles showing the fewest. A further reported finding was that TCR beta sequences accurately predicted the HLA-A and HLA-B alleles for most subjects in the first cohort. In the study, roughly 160 TCR beta chains were listed as associated with cytomegalovirus. Most TCR sequences were seen in very few donors, while some public TCRs were found in many individuals. In a later analysis, HLA-associated TCR beta chains were found to be more clonally expanded and to have lower generation probabilities than equally common non-associated chains. In an earlier analysis of around 600 of the donors, most TCR beta V segments were observed in productive rearrangements about 90% or about 30% of the time, broadly matching IMGT annotations. A cluster of highly shared sequence variants was judged likely to represent a technical artifact of the sequencing pipeline. Only TCR beta chains were sequenced in this cohort, and the absence of alpha or paired-chain data limited detectable features. The presence/absence analyses assumed that sequencing depth was roughly uniform across donors, and that assumption may not be true. In vitro tests confirmed that a few of the cytomegalovirus-associated TCR beta chains recognize cytomegalovirus antigens. Linkage disequilibrium might explain the correlated functional status among segregating V segments, but an unknown experimental factor could not be excluded. In a later analysis, some 17,000 TCR beta sequences were associated with specific HLA alleles at a false discovery rate of 0.05. A later genetic analysis reported fewer N-insertions in productive TCRs among donors in an Asian-associated ancestry cluster than the roughly 720-donor mean. It was suggested by the authors that the approach could potentially be generalized to other disease states and immunological phenotypes. Because counts were too low, 15 to 20 rarely observed V segments, including chromosome 9 orphons, were left out of the earlier analysis of over 550 of the donors. Immune exposure information for the cohort was limited to CMV serostatus. An association between a missense DCLRE1C variant and V-gene and J-gene trimming of TCR beta chains was found in a later genetic analysis and replicated in an independent cohort. Some IMGT-functional V segments, including TRBV6-2 and TRBV6-3, could not be distinguished by the 87-base-pair reads and were therefore excluded. In a later analysis, most CMV-associated TCR beta chains were found to appear HLA-restricted, with HLA associations seemingly driven largely by CMV exposure. Cytomegalovirus status was reported to be diagnosed by the classifier with high specificity and sensitivity in both the original and validation cohorts. Because HLA typing was missing for some donors at each locus, association tests included only the typed subset. When HLA alleles, especially DR and DQ, strongly co-occurred, TCR associations were difficult to assign to individual alleles. Several of the top co-occurrence clusters appeared to be linked to parvovirus B19, influenza, CMV and Epstein-Barr virus, according to a later analysis.

In total, approximately 690 healthy bone marrow donors made up the cohort. Cohort members were all nominally healthy when sampled, although unrecorded immune exposures were likely present. The donor was CMV seronegative and belonged to the group of several hundred seronegative cohort members. Each donor provided a peripheral blood sample, and peripheral blood mononuclear cells were used for TCR beta sequencing. The Qiagen DNeasy Blood Extraction Kit was used to extract genomic DNA from the blood cell samples. Via the germline V gene, CDR1 is SGHRS and CDR2 YFSETQ. The germline ends are 10 bases apart after V is trimmed by 4 bases and J by 3 bases. From the cysteine through the phenylalanine, the CDR3 covers 13 amino acids. The kept DNA is CDR3 alone, 39 bases in frame from the first base.

Source material: PBMCs. The chain is encoded by TRBV5-1 joined to TRBJ2-5, with the identity of the D gene unclear. The clonotype originates from a boy aged 2-15 years in good health and CMV-seronegative. At the DNA level, the sequence is TGCGCCAGCAGCGCCGGAGTAGAAGAGACCCAGTACTTC. Its coded protein is CASSAGVEETQYF.